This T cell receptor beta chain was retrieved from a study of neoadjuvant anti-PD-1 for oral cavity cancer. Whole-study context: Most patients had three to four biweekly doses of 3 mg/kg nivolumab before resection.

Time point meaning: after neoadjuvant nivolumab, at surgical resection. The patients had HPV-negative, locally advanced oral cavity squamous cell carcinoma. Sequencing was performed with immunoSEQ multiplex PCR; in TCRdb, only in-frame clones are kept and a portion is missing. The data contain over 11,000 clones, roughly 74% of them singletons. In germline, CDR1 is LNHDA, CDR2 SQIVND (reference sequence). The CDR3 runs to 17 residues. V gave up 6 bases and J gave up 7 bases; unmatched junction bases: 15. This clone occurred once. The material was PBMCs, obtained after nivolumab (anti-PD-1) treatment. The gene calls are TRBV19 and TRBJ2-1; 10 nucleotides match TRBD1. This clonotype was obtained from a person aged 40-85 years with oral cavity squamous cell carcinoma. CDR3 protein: CASSSPSGTGVVNEQFF. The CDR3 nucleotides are TGTGCCAGTAGCTCCCCCTCCGGGACAGGGGTGGTGAATGAGCAGTTCTTC. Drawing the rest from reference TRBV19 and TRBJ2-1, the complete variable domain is DGGITQSPKYLFRKEGQNVTLSCEQNLNHDAMYWYRQDPGQGLRLIYYSQIVNDFQKGDIAEGYSVSREKKESFPLTVTSAQKNPTAFYLCASSSPSGTGVVNEQFFGPGTRLTVL.